These 21 T cell receptor beta chains originate from one sample sequenced in a study of blood T cell repertoires in COVID-19. The protocol was immunoSEQ multiplex PCR, while the TCRdb copy is restricted to in-frame clones and leaves out a portion. The sample lists a few hundred thousand clones, about 82% seen once, with around 1.6% in the top ten. The sequenced material came from peripheral blood. The receptors here all came from a woman in her forties or fifties with acute or convalescent COVID-19.

V and J are TRBV7-6 and TRBJ2-1, with D unresolved. Germline V gene data show CDR1 as SGHVS and CDR2 as FNYEAQ. The length of the CDR3 is 14 residues. Trimming cost V 5 bases and J 7 bases, with 15 bases left between them. Here the CDR3 reads CASSRENWLNEQFF. CDR3 DNA: TGTGCCAGCAGCAGAGAAAACTGGTTAAATGAGCAGTTCTTC.

This chain joins TRBV10-2 and TRBJ2-2; 8 bases are a match to TRBD1. The V segment lost 8 bases and the J segment 4 bases; nucleotides outside the gene matches: 6. The length of the CDR3 is 14 residues. Germline V lookup: CDR1 WSHSY, CDR2 SAAADI. The CDR3, as DNA: TGCGCCAGCCTGGACAGGGCGGTCACCGGGGAGCTGTTTTTT. Translating gives CASLDRAVTGELFF.

The V gene is TRBV9, the J gene TRBJ2-5; TRBD2 aligns across 10 bases. Trimming removed 2 bases from V and 2 bases from J; junction bases left unmatched: 3. The CDR3 has 15 residues. Germline CDR1 SGDLS, CDR2 YYNGEE. CDR3 residues: CASSVSSGSQETQYF. In DNA, the CDR3 is TGTGCCAGCAGCGTTTCTAGCGGGAGTCAAGAGACCCAGTACTTC.

The sample holds a few counts of this clone. The CDR3 protein is CASSLSPQGAREKLFF. For the CDR3, the DNA is TGCGCCAGCAGCTTGTCACCCCAGGGGGCGCGAGAAAAACTGTTTTTT. The chain employs TRBV5-1 and TRBJ1-4; 8 bases agree with TRBD1. The CDR3 length is 16 residues. Germline CDR1 reads SGHRS; CDR2 reads YFSETQ. Trimming removed 1 base from V and 8 bases from J; junction bases left unmatched: 10. The full variable domain, in which reference TRBV5-1 and TRBJ1-4 provide the parts outside the CDR3, is KAGVTQTPRYLIKTRGQQVTLSCSPISGHRSVSWYQQTPGQGLQFLFEYFSETQRNKGNFPGRFSGRQFSNSRSEMNVSTLELGDSALYLCASSLSPQGAREKLFFGSGTQLSVL.

V and J are TRBV27 and TRBJ2-1, with TRBD1 matching over 9 bases. The CDR3 spans 15 residues. Looked up from germline, CDR1 is MNHEY and CDR2 is SMNVEV (reference sequence). Trimming cost V 4 bases and J 10 bases; bases outside gene matches: 11. CDR3 coding DNA: TGTGCCAGCAGTTGGGTCCCGGGACAGGGTGAGGAGCAGTTCTTC. This encodes CASSWVPGQGEEQFF.

This chain's CDR3 is CASSIDRRTGDSNTEAFF. The CDR3 bases are TGTGCCAGTAGTATAGACAGGAGGACAGGAGATTCGAACACTGAAGCTTTCTTT. The chain is built from TRBV19 and TRBJ1-1; 7 bases agree with TRBD1. V was pared by 0 bases and J by 1 base, with 11 bases of the junction left unmatched. The CDR3 has 18 residues. In germline, CDR1 is LNHDA, CDR2 SQIVND (reference sequence).

In this sample, this clone turned up once. The rearrangement uses TRBV28 and TRBJ1-2; TRBD1 might be the D (6 bases). V gave up 8 bases and J gave up 5 bases, with 15 bases separating them. The CDR3 covers 13 residues. Germline values: CDR1 MDHEN, CDR2 SYDVKM. The CDR3 loop is CASSYQGRYGYTF. CDR3 bases: TGTGCCAGCTCCTACCAGGGGAGATATGGCTACACCTTC.

As concerns this clone: At the DNA level, this CDR3 is encoded by other sequences in the same sample as well. The rearrangement joins TRBV29-1 to TRBJ2-3; possibly TRBD2 for D (6 bases). The CDR3 loop spans 14 amino acids. Looked up from germline, CDR1 is SQVTM and CDR2 is ANQGSEA. Trimming removed 6 bases from V and 2 bases from J, with 15 bases in between. The CDR3 protein is CSVGGTGDTDTQYF. The DNA of the CDR3 is TGCAGCGTAGGTGGGACGGGGGACACAGATACGCAGTATTTT.

CDR3 sequence reads: CASSRQAAYEQYF. DNA of the CDR3: TGCGCCAGCAGTAGACAGGCCGCCTACGAGCAGTACTTC. The chain has TRBV4-3 and TRBJ2-7; D possibly corresponds to TRBD1 (6 bases). Germline CDR1 and CDR2: LGHNA and YSLEER. V gave up 6 bases and J gave up 2 bases, with 11 bases separating them. The CDR3 loop spans 13 amino acids.

V usage is TRBV29-1 and J usage is TRBJ2-1; 9 nucleotides agree with TRBD1. Per the germline V gene, CDR1 is SQVTM and CDR2 is ANQGSEA. V lost 7 bases to trimming and J lost 6 bases; unmatched junction nucleotides: 4. The CDR3 runs to 12 residues. The CDR3 DNA follows: TGCAGCGCCCGGACAGGGGTCAATGAGCAGTTCTTC. As protein: CSARTGVNEQFF.

The chain combines TRBV5-6 with TRBJ1-2; D remains unclear. V lost 0 bases and J lost 4, with 4 bases in between. This CDR3 is built from 12 residues. CDR1 and CDR2 from the germline V gene are SGHDT and YYEEEE. The CDR3 DNA follows: TGTGCCAGCAGCTTGGGGCCCTATGGCTACACCTTC. It translates to CASSLGPYGYTF.

The chain recombines TRBV19 with TRBJ1-1; no reliable D call. Germline V gene data show CDR1 as LNHDA and CDR2 as SQIVND (reference sequence). This CDR3 has 13 amino acids. Trimming cost V 3 bases and J 1 base, with 6 bases left between them. CDR3 in amino acids: CASSIWRNTEAFF. The CDR3 DNA reads TGTGCCAGTAGTATTTGGAGGAACACTGAAGCTTTCTTT.

The genes are TRBV7-2 and TRBJ2-7, with 9 nucleotides matching TRBD1. Germline lookup yields CDR1 SGHTA and CDR2 FQGNSA. The CDR3 spans 14 residues. Unmatched junction bases numbered 6, after V lost 5 bases and J lost 4 bases. The CDR3: CASSRAGQGYEQYF. CDR3 coding DNA: TGTGCCAGCAGCCGCGCCGGACAGGGGTACGAGCAGTACTTC.

The V and J genes are TRBV29-1 and TRBJ2-7; 8 nucleotides align to TRBD2. Trimming took 7 bases from V and 4 from J; bases not matched to a gene: 6. CDR1 is SQVTM, CDR2 ANQGSEA, per germline. There are 12 residues in the CDR3. CDR3 protein: CSAREGFYEQYF. As DNA, the CDR3 is TGCAGCGCTCGGGAGGGCTTTTACGAGCAGTACTTC.

This clone is a singleton in its sample. The V call is TRBV27, the J call TRBJ1-1, with TRBD1 as a possible D gene (6 bases). Trimming pared 5 bases from V and 11 bases from J, leaving 30 bases between. Germline CDR1 reads MNHEY; CDR2 reads SMNVEV (reference sequence). There are 17 residues in the CDR3. The chain's CDR3 is CASSVLRGSDASFVAFF. For the CDR3, the DNA is TGTGCCAGCAGTGTCCTCAGGGGCTCCGACGCATCCTTTGTTGCTTTCTTT.

The CDR3 bases are TGTGCCAGCAGCCAAGGCCTGCCGGGTAATTCACCCCTCCACTTT. It specifies CASSQGLPGNSPLHF. V and J are TRBV14 and TRBJ1-6; no clear D. The V gene's germline CDR1 is SGHDN and CDR2 FVKESK. V lost 1 base and J lost 6, with 10 bases in between. CDR3 size: 15 residues. The whole variable domain, filled in from reference TRBV14 and TRBJ1-6, reads EAGVTQFPSHSVIEKGQTVTLRCDPISGHDNLYWYRRVMGKEIKFLLHFVKESKQDESGMPNNRFLAERTGGTYSTLKVQPAELEDSGVYFCASSQGLPGNSPLHFGNGTRLTVT.

The genes are TRBV19 and TRBJ2-2, with D perhaps matching TRBD2 (6 bases). Germline CDR1 LNHDA, CDR2 SQIVND (reference sequence). V lost 6 bases and J lost 6, with 14 bases in between. The CDR3 loop spans 14 amino acids. CDR3 DNA: TGTGCCAGTAGCACGAGTCCGGGGGCCGGGGAGCTGTTTTTT. Amino acid sequence: CASSTSPGAGELFF.

This clone has just a few counts. The rearrangement joins TRBV2 to TRBJ1-4; no firm D call. The CDR3 is 12 residues long. Germline CDR1 is SNHLY and CDR2 is FYNNEI. The V and J ends lost 5 bases and 8 bases respectively, with 9 bases between them. CDR3 DNA sequence: TGTGCCAGCAGTCTGGGAGGCGAAAAACTGTTTTTT. It specifies CASSLGGEKLFF.

The J gene is TRBJ1-3, the V gene TRBV5-1; 7 bases are shared with TRBD1. The CDR3 length is 15 residues. Germline V gives CDR1 SGHRS, CDR2 YFSETQ. J was trimmed by 2 bases and V by 0 bases; bases with no gene match: 2. The CDR3 spells CASSLEGQPGNTIYF. The DNA of the CDR3 is TGCGCCAGCAGCTTGGAGGGACAGCCTGGAAACACCATATATTTT.

V usage is TRBV28 and J usage is TRBJ1-1; tentatively, D is TRBD1 (5 bases). The CDR3 extends over 14 amino acids. Trimming took 4 bases from V and 9 from J, leaving 18 bases between them. Germline V gene sequence: CDR1 MDHEN, CDR2 SYDVKM. Written as DNA, the CDR3 is TGTGCCAGCAGTTCCCCCCGGGGGGGAACTAAAGCTTTCTTT. Translating it yields CASSSPRGGTKAFF. Variable domain in full (rest from reference TRBV28 and TRBJ1-1): DVKVTQSSRYLVKRTGEKVFLECVQDMDHENMFWYRQDPGLGLRLIYFSYDVKMKEKGDIPEGYSVSREKKERFSLILESASTNQTSMYLCASSSPRGGTKAFFGQGTRLTVV.

The table lists this clone with a few counts. This chain links TRBV28 with TRBJ2-7; 9 bases line up with TRBD2. Per germline, CDR1 MDHEN and CDR2 SYDVKM. Trimming at V came to 8 bases and at J to 3 bases, leaving 17 bases not matched to a gene. The length of the CDR3 is 17 residues. The CDR3 bases are TGTGCCAGCTCCCGCGTGCGGGAGGGCCTTAAACGCTACGAGCAGTACTTC. This encodes CASSRVREGLKRYEQYF.